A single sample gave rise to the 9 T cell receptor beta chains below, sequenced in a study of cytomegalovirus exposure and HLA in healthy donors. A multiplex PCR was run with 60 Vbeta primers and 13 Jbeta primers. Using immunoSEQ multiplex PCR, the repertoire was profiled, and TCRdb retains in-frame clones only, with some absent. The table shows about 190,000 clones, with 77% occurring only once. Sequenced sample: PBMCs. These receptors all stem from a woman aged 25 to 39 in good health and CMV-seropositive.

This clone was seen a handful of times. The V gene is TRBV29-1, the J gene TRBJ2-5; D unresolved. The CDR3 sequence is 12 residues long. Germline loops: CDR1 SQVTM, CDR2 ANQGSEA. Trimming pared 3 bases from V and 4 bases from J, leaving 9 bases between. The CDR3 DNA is TGCAGCGTTGACCCCCCGGGAGAGACCCAGTACTTC. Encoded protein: CSVDPPGETQYF.

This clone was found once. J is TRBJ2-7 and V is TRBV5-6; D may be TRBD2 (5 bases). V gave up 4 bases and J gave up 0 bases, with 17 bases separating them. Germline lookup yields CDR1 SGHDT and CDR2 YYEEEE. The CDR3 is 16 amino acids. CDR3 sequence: CASSRVGGPSSYEQYF. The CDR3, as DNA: TGTGCCAGCAGCAGGGTGGGCGGGCCGAGCTCCTACGAGCAGTACTTC.

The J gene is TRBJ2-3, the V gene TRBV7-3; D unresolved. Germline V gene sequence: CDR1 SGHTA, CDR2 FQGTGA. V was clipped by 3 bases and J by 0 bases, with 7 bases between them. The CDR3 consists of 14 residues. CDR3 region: CASSFSTSTDTQYF. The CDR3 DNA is TGTGCCAGCAGCTTTTCAACTAGCACAGATACGCAGTATTTT.

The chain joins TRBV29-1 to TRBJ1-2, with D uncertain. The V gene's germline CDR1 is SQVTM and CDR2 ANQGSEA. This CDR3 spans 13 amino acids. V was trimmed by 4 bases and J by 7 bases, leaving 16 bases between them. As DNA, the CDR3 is TGCAGCGTTGCCCGGGGAGCGGGTCTTGGCTACACCTTC. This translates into CSVARGAGLGYTF.

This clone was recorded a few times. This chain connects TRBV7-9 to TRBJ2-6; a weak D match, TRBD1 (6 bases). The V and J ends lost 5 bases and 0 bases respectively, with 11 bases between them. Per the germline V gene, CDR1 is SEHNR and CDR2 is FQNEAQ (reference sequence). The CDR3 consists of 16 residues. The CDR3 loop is CASSLGQPSGANVLTF. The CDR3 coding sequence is TGTGCCAGCAGCCTAGGACAGCCCTCTGGGGCCAACGTCCTGACTTTC.

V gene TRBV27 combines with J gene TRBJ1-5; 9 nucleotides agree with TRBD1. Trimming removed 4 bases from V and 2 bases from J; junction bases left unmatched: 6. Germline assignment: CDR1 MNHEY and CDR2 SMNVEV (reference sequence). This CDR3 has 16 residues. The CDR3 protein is CASSSLRDRGNQPQHF. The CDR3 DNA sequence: TGTGCCAGCAGTTCCCTGCGGGACAGGGGCAATCAGCCCCAGCATTTT.

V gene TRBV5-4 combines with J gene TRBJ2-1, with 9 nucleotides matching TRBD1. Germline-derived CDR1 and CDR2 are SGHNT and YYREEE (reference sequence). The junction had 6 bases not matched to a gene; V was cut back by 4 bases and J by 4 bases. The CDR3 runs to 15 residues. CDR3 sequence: CASSLQGAEYNEQFF. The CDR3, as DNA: TGTGCCAGCAGCCTACAGGGGGCTGAGTACAATGAGCAGTTCTTC.

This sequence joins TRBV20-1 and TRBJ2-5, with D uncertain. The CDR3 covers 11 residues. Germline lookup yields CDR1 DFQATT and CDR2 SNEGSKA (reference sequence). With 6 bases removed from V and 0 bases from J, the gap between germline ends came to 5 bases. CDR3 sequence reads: CSAQYQETQYF. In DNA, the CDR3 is TGCAGTGCACAGTACCAAGAGACCCAGTACTTC.

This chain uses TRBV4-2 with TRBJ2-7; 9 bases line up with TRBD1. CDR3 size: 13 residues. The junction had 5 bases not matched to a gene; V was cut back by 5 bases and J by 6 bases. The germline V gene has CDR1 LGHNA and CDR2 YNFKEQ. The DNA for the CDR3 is TGTGCCAGCAGCTACAGACAGGGGGTCGAGCAGTACTTC. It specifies CASSYRQGVEQYF.